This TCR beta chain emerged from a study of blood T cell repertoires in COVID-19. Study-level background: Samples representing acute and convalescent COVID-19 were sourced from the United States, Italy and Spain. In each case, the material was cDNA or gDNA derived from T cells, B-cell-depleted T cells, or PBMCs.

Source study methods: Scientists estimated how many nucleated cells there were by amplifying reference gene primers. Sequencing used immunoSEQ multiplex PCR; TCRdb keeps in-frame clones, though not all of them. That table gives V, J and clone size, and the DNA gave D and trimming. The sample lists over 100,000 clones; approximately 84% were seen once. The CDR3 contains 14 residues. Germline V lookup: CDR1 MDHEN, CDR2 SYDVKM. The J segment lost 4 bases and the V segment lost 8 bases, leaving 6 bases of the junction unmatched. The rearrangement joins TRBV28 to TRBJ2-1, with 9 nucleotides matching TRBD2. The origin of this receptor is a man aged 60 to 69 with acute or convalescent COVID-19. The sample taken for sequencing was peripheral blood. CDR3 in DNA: TGTGCCAGCGAAATTAGCGGGGGTTACAATGAGCAGTTCTTC. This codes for CASEISGGYNEQFF.